The 17 T cell receptor beta chains presented below share a single source sample, sequenced in a study of CD8+ T cells in alopecia areata. RNA was extracted and reverse transcribed into cDNA as the sequencing template. Assay: immunoSEQ multiplex PCR; the TCRdb copy retains only in-frame clones and omits some. The sample shows around 120,000 clones, around 60% of them seen only once. As for treatment: oral pan-JAK inhibitor, 5-10 mg twice daily. The source material was CD4+ T cells sorted from blood, sampled at week 4, from a patient treated with tofacitinib. These receptors all come from a human donor with alopecia areata.

J is TRBJ2-3 and V is TRBV5-1; TRBD2 agrees at 9 bases. This CDR3 has 14 residues. CDR1 and CDR2 (germline): SGHRS, YFSETQ. Losses at the gene ends were 3 bases for V and 4 bases for J; bases not matched to a gene: 3. The CDR3 is CASSSIAGADTQYF. CDR3 nucleotide sequence: TGCGCCAGCAGCTCTATAGCGGGAGCAGATACGCAGTATTTT.

Only a few counts were recorded for this clone. This chain uses TRBV4-1 with TRBJ2-7, with no clear D. The germline V gene has CDR1 MGHRA and CDR2 YSYEKL. This CDR3 has 11 residues. Trimming left V 2 bases short and J 3 bases short, with 2 bases between. This CDR3 reads CASSQFYEQYF. In nucleotides, the CDR3 is TGCGCCAGCAGCCAATTCTACGAGCAGTACTTC.

The chain recombines TRBV30 with TRBJ2-2; no clear D. Germline CDR1 GTSNPN, CDR2 SVGIG (reference sequence). The CDR3 consists of 15 residues. V lost 2 bases to trimming and J lost 3 bases, with 13 bases between them. This CDR3 is CAWSPDPRYTGELFF. The CDR3 DNA sequence: TGTGCCTGGAGTCCCGACCCACGATACACCGGGGAGCTGTTTTTT.

This clone has only one observation. V usage is TRBV5-6 and J usage is TRBJ2-7; 10 bases fit TRBD2. The CDR3 contains 14 residues. From germline, CDR1 is SGHDT and CDR2 YYEEEE. J lost 5 bases, V lost 4 bases, and 6 bases had no gene match. CDR3 sequence (DNA): TGTGCCAGCAGCCTGGTGCTAGCGGGAGACGAGCAGTACTTC. It specifies CASSLVLAGDEQYF.

The chain employs TRBV7-9 and TRBJ2-1, with D tentatively TRBD1 (5 bases). This CDR3 has 14 amino acids. Germline CDR1 SEHNR, CDR2 FQNEAQ (reference sequence). Trimming removed 6 bases at V and 6 bases at J, with 15 bases between. The CDR3 DNA reads as TGTGCCAGCAGTCATAAAACAGGTGGCAATGAGCAGTTCTTC. This gives the protein CASSHKTGGNEQFF.

The chain uses TRBV7-9 and TRBJ2-7; D is unresolved. CDR1 SEHNR and CDR2 FQNEAQ come from the germline V gene (reference sequence). The CDR3 runs 12 residues. V was cut by 1 base and J by 4 bases, with 5 bases left in between. This CDR3 reads CASSLVGYEQYF. The CDR3, as DNA: TGTGCCAGCAGCTTAGTAGGGTACGAGCAGTACTTC.

This clone was detected only a few times. In the same sample, other DNA sequences code for this CDR3. The chain employs TRBV30 and TRBJ2-3, with 9 bases fitting TRBD2. The J segment lost 5 bases and the V segment lost 2 bases, leaving 5 bases of the junction unmatched. The germline V gene encodes CDR1 GTSNPN and CDR2 SVGIG (reference sequence). The CDR3 is 14 amino acids. The CDR3 protein is CAWSRLAGEDTQYF. The CDR3 DNA follows: TGTGCCTGGAGTCGGTTAGCGGGAGAAGATACGCAGTATTTT. Full variable domain (rest looked up from reference TRBV30 and TRBJ2-3): SQTIHQWPATLVQPVGSPLSLECTVEGTSNPNLYWYRQAAGRGLQLLFYSVGIGQISSEVPQNLSASRPQDRQFILSSKKLLLSDSGFYLCAWSRLAGEDTQYFGPGTRLTVL.

The V call is TRBV15, the J call TRBJ2-7; D may be TRBD2 (5 bases). Germline lookup yields CDR1 LNHNV and CDR2 YYDKDF (reference sequence). This CDR3 has 15 residues. Trimming removed 0 bases at V and 3 bases at J, with 12 bases between. The CDR3 protein is CATSRERARSYEQYF. The CDR3 region has the DNA TGTGCCACCAGCAGAGAGAGGGCCCGGAGCTACGAGCAGTACTTC.

Remarks on this clone: This same CDR3 is encoded by further DNA sequences in the sample. This chain joins TRBV7-3 and TRBJ2-5; D gene uncertain. Germline V gene data show CDR1 as SGHTA and CDR2 as FQGTGA. Trimming shortened V by 5 bases and J by 0 bases, and 4 bases separated the two germline ends. The CDR3 consists of 12 residues. CDR3: CASSPDQETQYF. CDR3 DNA: TGTGCCAGCAGCCCGGACCAAGAGACCCAGTACTTC.

This chain joins TRBV4-1 and TRBJ2-5, with D possibly being TRBD1 or TRBD2 (7 bases each). The germline V gene encodes CDR1 MGHRA and CDR2 YSYEKL. V was cut by 4 bases and J by 5 bases, with 14 bases left in between. This CDR3 has 14 residues. CDR3 loop: CASSPPGGEETQYF. The DNA for the CDR3 is TGCGCCAGCAGCCCCCCAGGGGGGGAGGAGACCCAGTACTTC.

The V gene is TRBV2, the J gene TRBJ1-2; perhaps TRBD1 as D (5 bases). V gave up 3 bases and J gave up 0 bases, with 14 bases separating them. The CDR3 runs 16 residues. From germline, CDR1 is SNHLY and CDR2 FYNNEI. This chain's CDR3 is CASSEYQGLANYGYTF. In DNA form, the CDR3 reads TGTGCCAGCAGTGAGTACCAGGGCTTGGCTAACTATGGCTACACCTTC.

Only a few counts were recorded for this clone. The chain is built from TRBV4-3 and TRBJ1-5, with TRBD1 as a possible D gene (5 bases). Germline CDR1 LGHNA, CDR2 YSLEER. Trimming pared 4 bases from V and 3 bases from J, leaving 13 bases between. This CDR3 spans 15 amino acids. The CDR3 spells CASSLGHSNNQPQHF. The CDR3 bases are TGCGCCAGCAGCCTCGGACACAGCAACAATCAGCCCCAGCATTTT.

This chain joins TRBV2 and TRBJ2-3; no definite D call. CDR1 is SNHLY, CDR2 FYNNEI, per germline. The length of the CDR3 is 14 residues. V was trimmed by 8 bases and J by 0 bases, leaving 12 bases between them. CDR3 nucleotide sequence: TGTGCCAGCGGTTTAGGAACTAGCACAGATACGCAGTATTTT. It encodes CASGLGTSTDTQYF. The entire variable domain, with the rest obtained from reference TRBV2 and TRBJ2-3, is as follows: EPEVTQTPSHQVTQMGQEVILRCVPISNHLYFYWYRQILGQKVEFLVSFYNNEISEKSEIFDDQFSVERPDGSNFTLKIRSTKLEDSAMYFCASGLGTSTDTQYFGPGTRLTVL.

Worth noting for this clone: The same CDR3 can be traced to other DNA sequences in this sample. This sequence joins TRBV30 and TRBJ2-5; D might be TRBD1 (5 bases). The CDR3 runs to 12 residues. Germline CDR1 and CDR2: GTSNPN and SVGIG (reference sequence). V was trimmed by 2 bases and J by 1 base, leaving 5 bases between them. CDR3 region: CAWSTGQETQYF. The CDR3 DNA reads TGTGCCTGGAGTACAGGCCAAGAGACCCAGTACTTC.

This clone has more than one count but fewer than ten. V and J are TRBV5-1 and TRBJ2-7; the match to TRBD1 covers 7 bases. From germline, CDR1 is SGHRS and CDR2 YFSETQ. V gave up 2 bases and J gave up 3 bases; unmatched junction bases: 5. This CDR3 has 14 amino acids. CDR3 DNA: TGCGCCAGCAGCTTTTGGACAGGCGGCTACGAGCAGTACTTC. Amino acids: CASSFWTGGYEQYF.

The chain employs TRBV10-3 and TRBJ1-1, with 7 bases fitting TRBD1. The germline gives CDR1 ENHRY, CDR2 SYGVKD. V lost 2 bases and J lost 4; bases outside the gene matches: 1. CDR3 length: 13 amino acids. CDR3 in DNA: TGTGCCATCAGTGAGGGACAGGCCACTGAAGCTTTCTTT. This codes for CAISEGQATEAFF.

This clone was counted only a few times. The J gene is TRBJ2-3, the V gene TRBV9; D perhaps matches TRBD2 (6 bases). CDR3 length equals 18 residues. V was clipped by 4 bases and J by 5 bases, with 26 bases between them. Germline V gives CDR1 SGDLS, CDR2 YYNGEE. The CDR3 is CASSPQLGSGPSGDTQYF. CDR3 nucleotides: TGTGCCAGCAGCCCCCAGTTGGGTAGCGGACCCTCGGGAGATACGCAGTATTTT.